This entry concerns a single T cell receptor (beta chain). V gave up 6 bases and J gave up 8 bases; unmatched junction bases: 10. Germline V gene data show CDR1 as MDHEN and CDR2 as SYDVKM. The CDR3 covers 14 residues. This entry belongs to a study of blood T cell repertoires in COVID-19. Study-wide background: Collection of acute and convalescent COVID-19 samples took place in the United States, Italy and Spain. T cells, B-cell-depleted T cells, or PBMCs provided the cDNA or gDNA that served as material.

How the authors handled the data: Reference gene primers were amplified, and this amplification served to estimate nucleated cell counts. Clones were sequenced by immunoSEQ multiplex PCR, and TCRdb holds only the in-frame ones, with some missing. V, J and clone size are those of that table, while D and trimming were read from the DNA. The table lists tens of thousands of clones, 88% of them singletons. The sequenced material came from peripheral blood. The V and J genes are TRBV28 and TRBJ1-2, with 9 bases matching TRBD1. The sequence was obtained from a human donor in a cohort sampled during active COVID-19. CDR3 in DNA: TGTGCCAGCAGAGAGAACAGGGGGCGGTTGGGCTACACCTTC. Translation gives CASRENRGRLGYTF.